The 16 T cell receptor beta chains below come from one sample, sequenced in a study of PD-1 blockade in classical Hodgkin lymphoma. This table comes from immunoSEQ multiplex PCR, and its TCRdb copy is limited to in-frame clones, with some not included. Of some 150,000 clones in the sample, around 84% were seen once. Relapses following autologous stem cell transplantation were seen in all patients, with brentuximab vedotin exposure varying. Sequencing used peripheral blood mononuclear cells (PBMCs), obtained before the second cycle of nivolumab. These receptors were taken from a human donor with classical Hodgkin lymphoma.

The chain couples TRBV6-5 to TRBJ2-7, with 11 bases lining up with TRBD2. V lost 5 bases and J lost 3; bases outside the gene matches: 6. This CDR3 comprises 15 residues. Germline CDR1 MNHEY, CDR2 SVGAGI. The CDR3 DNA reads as TGTGCCAGCAGTATTAGACTAGCGGGGCTCTACGAGCAGTACTTC. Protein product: CASSIRLAGLYEQYF.

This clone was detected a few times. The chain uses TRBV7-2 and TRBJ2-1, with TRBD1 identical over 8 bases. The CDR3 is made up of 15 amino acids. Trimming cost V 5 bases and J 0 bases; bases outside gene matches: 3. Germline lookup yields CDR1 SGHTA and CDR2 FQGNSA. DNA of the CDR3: TGTGCCAGCAGCCCTACAGGGGGCTCCTACAATGAGCAGTTCTTC. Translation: CASSPTGGSYNEQFF.

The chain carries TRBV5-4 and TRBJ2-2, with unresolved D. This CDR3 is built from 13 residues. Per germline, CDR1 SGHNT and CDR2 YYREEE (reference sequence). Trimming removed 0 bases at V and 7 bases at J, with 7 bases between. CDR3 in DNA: TGTGCCAGCAGCTTGGGTAGCCGCGGGGAGCTGTTTTTT. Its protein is CASSLGSRGELFF.

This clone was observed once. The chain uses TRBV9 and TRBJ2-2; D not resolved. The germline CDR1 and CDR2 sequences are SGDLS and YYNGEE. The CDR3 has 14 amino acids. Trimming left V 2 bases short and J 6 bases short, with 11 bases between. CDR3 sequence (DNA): TGTGCCAGCAGCGTTAGAGTACGTCCCGGGGAGCTGTTTTTT. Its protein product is CASSVRVRPGELFF.

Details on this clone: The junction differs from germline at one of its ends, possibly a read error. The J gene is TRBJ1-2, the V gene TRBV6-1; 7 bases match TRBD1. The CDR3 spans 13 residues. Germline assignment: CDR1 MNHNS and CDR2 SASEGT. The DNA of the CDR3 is TGTGCCATCAGTGAAGGGGGCGCCTATGGCTACACCTTC. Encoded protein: CAISEGGAYGYTF.

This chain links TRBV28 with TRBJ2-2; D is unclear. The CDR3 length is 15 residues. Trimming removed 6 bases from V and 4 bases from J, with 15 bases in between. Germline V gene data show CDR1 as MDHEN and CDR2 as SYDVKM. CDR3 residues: CASSTTGRGTGELFF. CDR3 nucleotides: TGTGCCAGCAGCACGACCGGTAGAGGCACCGGGGAGCTGTTTTTT.

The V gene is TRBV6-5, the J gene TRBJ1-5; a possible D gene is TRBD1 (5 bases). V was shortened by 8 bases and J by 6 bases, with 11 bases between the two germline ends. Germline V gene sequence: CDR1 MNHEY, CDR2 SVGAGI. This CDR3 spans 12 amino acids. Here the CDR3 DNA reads TGTGCCAGCGCCAGGGATTCTCAGCCCCAGCATTTT. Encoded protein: CASARDSQPQHF.

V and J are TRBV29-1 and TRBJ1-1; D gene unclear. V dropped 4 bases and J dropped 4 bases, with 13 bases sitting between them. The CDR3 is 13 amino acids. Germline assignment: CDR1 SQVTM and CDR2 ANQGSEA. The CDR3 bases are TGCAGCGTTGGACACACTCTGGGCACTGAAGCTTTCTTT. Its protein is CSVGHTLGTEAFF.

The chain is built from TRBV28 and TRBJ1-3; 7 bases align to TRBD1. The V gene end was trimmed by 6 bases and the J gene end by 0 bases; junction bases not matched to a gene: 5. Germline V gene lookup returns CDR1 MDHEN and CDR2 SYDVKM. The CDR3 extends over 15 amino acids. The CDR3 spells CASRGRGFSGNTIYF. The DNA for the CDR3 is TGTGCCAGCAGGGGCAGGGGGTTCTCTGGAAACACCATATATTTT.

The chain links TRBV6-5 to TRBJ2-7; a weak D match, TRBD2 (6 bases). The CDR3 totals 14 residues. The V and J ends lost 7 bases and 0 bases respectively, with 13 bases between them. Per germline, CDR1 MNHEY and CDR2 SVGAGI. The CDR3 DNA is TGTGCCAGCATTAAACGGGGGAGCTCCTACGAGCAGTACTTC. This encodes CASIKRGSSYEQYF.

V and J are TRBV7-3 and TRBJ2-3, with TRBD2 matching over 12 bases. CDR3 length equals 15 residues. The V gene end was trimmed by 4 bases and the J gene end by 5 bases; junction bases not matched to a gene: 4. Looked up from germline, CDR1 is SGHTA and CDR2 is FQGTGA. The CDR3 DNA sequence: TGTGCCAGCAGCTGGTCGGGACTAGCGGGAGATACGCAGTATTTT. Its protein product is CASSWSGLAGDTQYF.

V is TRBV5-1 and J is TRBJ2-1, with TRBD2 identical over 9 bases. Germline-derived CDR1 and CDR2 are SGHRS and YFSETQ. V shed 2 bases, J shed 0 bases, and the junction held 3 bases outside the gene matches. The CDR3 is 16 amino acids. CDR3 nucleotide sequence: TGCGCCAGCAGCTTTTCAGCGGGGGGCTCCTACAATGAGCAGTTCTTC. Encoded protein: CASSFSAGGSYNEQFF. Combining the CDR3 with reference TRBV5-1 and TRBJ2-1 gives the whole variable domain KAGVTQTPRYLIKTRGQQVTLSCSPISGHRSVSWYQQTPGQGLQFLFEYFSETQRNKGNFPGRFSGRQFSNSRSEMNVSTLELGDSALYLCASSFSAGGSYNEQFFGPGTRLTVL.

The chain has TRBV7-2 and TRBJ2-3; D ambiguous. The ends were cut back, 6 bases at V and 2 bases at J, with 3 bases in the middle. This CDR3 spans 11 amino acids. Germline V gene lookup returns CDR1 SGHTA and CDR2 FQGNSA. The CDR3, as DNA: TGTGCCAGCAGGAACACAGATACGCAGTATTTT. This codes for CASRNTDTQYF. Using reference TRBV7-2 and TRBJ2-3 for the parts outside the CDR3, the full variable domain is GAGVSQSPSNKVTEKGKDVELRCDPISGHTALYWYRQSLGQGLEFLIYFQGNSAPDKSGLPSDRFSAERTGGSVSTLTIQRTQQEDSAVYLCASRNTDTQYFGPGTRLTVL.

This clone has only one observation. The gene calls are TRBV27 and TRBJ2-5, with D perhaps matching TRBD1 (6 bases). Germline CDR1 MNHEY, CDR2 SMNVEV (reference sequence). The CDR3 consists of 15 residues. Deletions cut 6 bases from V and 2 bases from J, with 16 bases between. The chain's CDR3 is CASSRRTVGQETQYF. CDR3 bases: TGTGCCAGCAGCCGACGGACAGTAGGGCAAGAGACCCAGTACTTC.

The CDR3 sequence: CASGLVLPGWNYGYTF. The CDR3 DNA follows: TGTGCTAGTGGTTTGGTACTCCCAGGGTGGAACTATGGCTACACCTTC. This chain uses TRBV12-5 with TRBJ1-2; D is possibly TRBD1 (5 bases). The CDR3 sequence is 16 residues long. Trimming pared 0 bases from V and 2 bases from J, leaving 13 bases between. Germline V gene data show CDR1 as LGHNT and CDR2 as FRNRAP. The full variable domain, its missing parts supplied by reference TRBV12-5 and TRBJ1-2, is DARVTQTPRHKVTEMGQEVTMRCQPILGHNTVFWYRQTMMQGLELLAYFRNRAPLDDSGMPKDRFSAEMPDATLATLKIQPSEPRDSAVYFCASGLVLPGWNYGYTFGSGTRLTVV.

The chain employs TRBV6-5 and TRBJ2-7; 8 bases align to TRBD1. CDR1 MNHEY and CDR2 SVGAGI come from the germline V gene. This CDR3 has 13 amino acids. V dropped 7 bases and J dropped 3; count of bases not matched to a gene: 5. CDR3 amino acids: CASTGQGYYEQYF. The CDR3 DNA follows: TGTGCCAGCACCGGACAGGGCTACTACGAGCAGTACTTC.